These 9 T cell receptor beta chains originate from one sample sequenced in a study of blood T cell repertoires in COVID-19. Clones were read by immunoSEQ multiplex PCR, and TCRdb kept only the in-frame ones, dropping some. The data show some 340,000 clones, around four fifths seen once. The sequenced sample was peripheral blood. The receptors here all came from a man under 40 with active or convalescent COVID-19.

The genes are TRBV19 and TRBJ2-1, with D perhaps matching TRBD2 (6 bases). Germline CDR1 LNHDA, CDR2 SQIVND (reference sequence). V dropped 4 bases and J dropped 7 bases, with 14 bases sitting between them. This CDR3 contains 14 residues. The CDR3 coding sequence is TGTGCCAGTAGTACAGGTCTAGCGCCAAATGAGCAGTTCTTC. It yields the protein CASSTGLAPNEQFF. Full variable domain (outside the CDR3, taken from reference TRBV19 and TRBJ2-1): DGGITQSPKYLFRKEGQNVTLSCEQNLNHDAMYWYRQDPGQGLRLIYYSQIVNDFQKGDIAEGYSVSREKKESFPLTVTSAQKNPTAFYLCASSTGLAPNEQFFGPGTRLTVL.

The rearrangement links TRBV30 to TRBJ2-3; 8 nucleotides line up with TRBD2. From germline, CDR1 is GTSNPN and CDR2 SVGIG (reference sequence). The trim removed 2 bases at V and 4 bases at J, leaving 8 bases unmatched. This CDR3 region has 15 residues. CDR3 coding DNA: TGTGCCTGGAGTTTGGGTAGCGGGGCCCCAGATACGCAGTATTTT. Amino acids: CAWSLGSGAPDTQYF. The whole variable domain, filled in from reference TRBV30 and TRBJ2-3, reads SQTIHQWPATLVQPVGSPLSLECTVEGTSNPNLYWYRQAAGRGLQLLFYSVGIGQISSEVPQNLSASRPQDRQFILSSKKLLLSDSGFYLCAWSLGSGAPDTQYFGPGTRLTVL.

DNA of the CDR3: TGTGCCAGCAGCCTGACAGGGGGCGAGCAGTACTTC. It specifies CASSLTGGEQYF. The chain employs TRBV7-2 and TRBJ2-7; 9 nucleotides line up with TRBD1. Per germline, CDR1 SGHTA and CDR2 FQGNSA. The CDR3 length is 12 residues. V shed 5 bases and J 6 bases; nucleotides not matched to a gene: 2.

This chain joins TRBV7-2 and TRBJ2-3; 13 nucleotides align to TRBD2. This CDR3 spans 16 amino acids. V lost 6 bases and J lost 2; bases outside the gene matches: 5. CDR1 SGHTA and CDR2 FQGNSA come from the germline V gene. The CDR3 loop reads CASRLTSGGNTDTQYF. The DNA of the CDR3 is TGTGCCAGCAGACTGACTAGCGGGGGGAACACAGATACGCAGTATTTT.

The chain combines TRBV9 with TRBJ2-1, with 8 bases lining up with TRBD2. Losses at the gene ends were 0 bases for V and 7 bases for J; bases not matched to a gene: 3. Germline loops: CDR1 SGDLS, CDR2 YYNGEE. CDR3 size: 14 residues. CDR3 nucleotides: TGTGCCAGCAGCGTAGCGGGAGGGCCAAATGAGCAGTTCTTC. Its translation is CASSVAGGPNEQFF.

The chain is built from TRBV30 and TRBJ1-2; D call uncertain. CDR1 is GTSNPN, CDR2 SVGIG, per germline (reference sequence). The CDR3 has 14 residues. With 2 bases removed from V and 8 bases from J, the gap between germline ends came to 18 bases. The CDR3 coding sequence is TGTGCCTGGAGTTCCACGGGGAGAGCGGGCGGCTACACCTTC. It is translated as CAWSSTGRAGGYTF.

The J gene is TRBJ2-7, the V gene TRBV3-1 (or the pseudogene TRBV3-2), with D unclear. From germline, CDR1 is LGHDT and CDR2 YNNKEL (reference sequence). The CDR3 length is 13 residues. With 8 bases removed from V and 2 bases from J, the gap between germline ends came to 13 bases. CDR3 nucleotide sequence: TGTGCCAGCGCTACCACAGAGCCCTACGAGCAGTACTTC. This codes for CASATTEPYEQYF.

The chain recombines TRBV5-8 with TRBJ2-1, with 10 bases identical to TRBD1. The CDR3 runs 16 residues. V lost 0 bases and J lost 8; bases outside the gene matches: 8. The germline V gene has CDR1 SGHTS and CDR2 YDEGEE. The CDR3 bases are TGTGCCAGCAGCTTGGGGACAGGGGGTATCGGCTATGAGCAGTTCTTC. It encodes CASSLGTGGIGYEQFF. The whole variable domain, filled in from reference TRBV5-8 and TRBJ2-1, reads EAGVTQSPTHLIKTRGQQATLRCSPISGHTSVYWYQQALGLGLQFLLWYDEGEERNRGNFPPRFSGRQFPNYSSELNVNALELEDSALYLCASSLGTGGIGYEQFFGPGTRLTVL.

This clone was recorded a few times. This sequence joins TRBV5-4 and TRBJ2-5; TRBD1 is a possible D gene (6 bases). Trimming removed 4 bases from V and 4 bases from J, with 20 bases in between. In germline, CDR1 is SGHNT, CDR2 YYREEE (reference sequence). The CDR3 is 16 amino acids. The chain's CDR3 is CASSPFRGSVRETQYF. The CDR3 bases are TGTGCCAGCAGCCCCTTTAGGGGGAGCGTGAGAGAGACCCAGTACTTC.